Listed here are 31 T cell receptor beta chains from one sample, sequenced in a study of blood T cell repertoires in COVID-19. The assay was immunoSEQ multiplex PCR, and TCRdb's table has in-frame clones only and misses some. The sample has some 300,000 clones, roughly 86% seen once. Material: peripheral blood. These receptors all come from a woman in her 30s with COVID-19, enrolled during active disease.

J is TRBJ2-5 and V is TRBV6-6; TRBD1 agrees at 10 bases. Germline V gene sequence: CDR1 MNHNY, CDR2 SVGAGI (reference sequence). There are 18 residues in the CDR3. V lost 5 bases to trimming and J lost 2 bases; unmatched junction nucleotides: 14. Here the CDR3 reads CASSRYVYRDRGQETQYF. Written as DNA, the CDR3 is TGTGCCAGCAGTCGGTACGTCTACCGGGACAGGGGACAAGAGACCCAGTACTTC.

The CDR3 here is CASSPLFPNEQFF. The CDR3 DNA is TGTGCCAGTAGTCCCCTTTTCCCCAATGAGCAGTTCTTC. This rearrangement joins TRBV19 to TRBJ2-1; D unclear. The CDR3 has 13 amino acids. V dropped 5 bases and J dropped 6 bases, with 11 bases sitting between them. CDR1 and CDR2 (germline): LNHDA, SQIVND (reference sequence). The full variable domain, with the rest looked up from reference TRBV19 and TRBJ2-1, is DGGITQSPKYLFRKEGQNVTLSCEQNLNHDAMYWYRQDPGQGLRLIYYSQIVNDFQKGDIAEGYSVSREKKESFPLTVTSAQKNPTAFYLCASSPLFPNEQFFGPGTRLTVL.

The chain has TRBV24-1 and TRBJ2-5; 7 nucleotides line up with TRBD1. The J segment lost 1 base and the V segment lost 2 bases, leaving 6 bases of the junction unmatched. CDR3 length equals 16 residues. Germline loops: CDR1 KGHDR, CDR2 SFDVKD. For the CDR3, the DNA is TGTGCCACCAGTGATTCTTACCGGGACAGCCAAGAGACCCAGTACTTC. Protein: CATSDSYRDSQETQYF.

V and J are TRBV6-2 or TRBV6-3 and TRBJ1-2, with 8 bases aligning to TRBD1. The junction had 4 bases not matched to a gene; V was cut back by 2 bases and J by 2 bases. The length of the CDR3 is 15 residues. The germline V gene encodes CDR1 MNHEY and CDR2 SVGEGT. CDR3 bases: TGTGCCAGCAGTTACCCGGGGACAGGAAACTATGGCTACACCTTC. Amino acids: CASSYPGTGNYGYTF.

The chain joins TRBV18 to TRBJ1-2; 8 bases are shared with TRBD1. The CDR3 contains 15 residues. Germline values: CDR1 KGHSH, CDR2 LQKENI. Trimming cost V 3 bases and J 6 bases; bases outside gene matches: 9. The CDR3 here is CASSPEGPGGHGYTF. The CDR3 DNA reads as TGTGCCAGCTCACCCGAGGGTCCAGGGGGCCATGGCTACACCTTC.

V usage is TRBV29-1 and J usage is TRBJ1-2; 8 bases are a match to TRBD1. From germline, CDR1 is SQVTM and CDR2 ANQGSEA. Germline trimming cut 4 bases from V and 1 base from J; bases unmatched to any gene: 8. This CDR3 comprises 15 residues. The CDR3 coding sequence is TGCAGCGTTGTGGAGAACAGGGGGAGTAACTATGGCTACACCTTC. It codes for CSVVENRGSNYGYTF.

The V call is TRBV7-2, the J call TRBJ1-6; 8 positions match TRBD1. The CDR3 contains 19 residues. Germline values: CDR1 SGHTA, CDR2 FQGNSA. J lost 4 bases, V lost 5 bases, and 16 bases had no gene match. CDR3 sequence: CASSPRTGYQSSYNSPLHF. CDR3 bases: TGTGCCAGCAGCCCGAGGACAGGGTACCAGTCCTCGTATAATTCACCCCTCCACTTT.

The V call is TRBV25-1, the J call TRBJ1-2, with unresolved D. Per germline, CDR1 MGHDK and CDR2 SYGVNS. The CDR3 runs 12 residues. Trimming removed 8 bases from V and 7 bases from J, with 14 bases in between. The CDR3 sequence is CASWEGPFGYTF. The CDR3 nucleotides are TGTGCCAGCTGGGAGGGCCCCTTTGGCTACACCTTC.

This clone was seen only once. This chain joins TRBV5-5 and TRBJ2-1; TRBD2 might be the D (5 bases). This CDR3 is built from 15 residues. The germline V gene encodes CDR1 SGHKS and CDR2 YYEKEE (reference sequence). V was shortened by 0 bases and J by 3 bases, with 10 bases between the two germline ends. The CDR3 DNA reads TGTGCCAGCAGCTTGGCCGGGGTAAGCTACAATGAGCAGTTCTTC. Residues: CASSLAGVSYNEQFF.

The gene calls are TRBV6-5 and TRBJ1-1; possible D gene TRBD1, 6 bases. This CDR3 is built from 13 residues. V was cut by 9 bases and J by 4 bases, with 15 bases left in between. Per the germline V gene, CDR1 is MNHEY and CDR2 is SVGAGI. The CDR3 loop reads CASAGALRTEAFF. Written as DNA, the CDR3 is TGTGCCAGTGCAGGGGCCCTCCGCACTGAAGCTTTCTTT.

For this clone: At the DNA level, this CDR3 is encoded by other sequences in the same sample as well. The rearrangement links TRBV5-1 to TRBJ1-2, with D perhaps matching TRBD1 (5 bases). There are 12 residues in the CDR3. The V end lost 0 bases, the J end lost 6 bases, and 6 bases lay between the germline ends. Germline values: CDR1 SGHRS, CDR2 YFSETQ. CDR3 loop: CASSLAGDGYTF. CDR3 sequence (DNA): TGCGCCAGCAGCTTGGCGGGGGATGGCTACACCTTC. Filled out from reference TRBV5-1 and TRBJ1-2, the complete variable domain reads KAGVTQTPRYLIKTRGQQVTLSCSPISGHRSVSWYQQTPGQGLQFLFEYFSETQRNKGNFPGRFSGRQFSNSRSEMNVSTLELGDSALYLCASSLAGDGYTFGSGTRLTVV.

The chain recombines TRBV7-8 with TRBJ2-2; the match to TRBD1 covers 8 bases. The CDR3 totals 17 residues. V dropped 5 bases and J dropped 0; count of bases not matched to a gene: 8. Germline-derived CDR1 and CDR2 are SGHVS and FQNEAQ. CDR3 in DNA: TGTGCCAGCAGCCCACTCCCGGGACAGGCGAACACCGGGGAGCTGTTTTTT. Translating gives CASSPLPGQANTGELFF.

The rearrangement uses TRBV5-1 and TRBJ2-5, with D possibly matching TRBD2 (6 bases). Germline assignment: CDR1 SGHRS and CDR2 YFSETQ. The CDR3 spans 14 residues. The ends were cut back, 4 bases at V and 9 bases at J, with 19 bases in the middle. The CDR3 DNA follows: TGCGCCAGCAGCCCAACTAGCCCCGGGTCGGCCCAGTACTTC. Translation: CASSPTSPGSAQYF.

CDR3 nucleotide sequence: TGTGCCAGCAGTTTCAGGGGTGGACAGCCCCAGCATTTT. Residues: CASSFRGGQPQHF. The chain carries TRBV2 and TRBJ1-5; a possible D gene is TRBD1 (6 bases). V gave up 5 bases and J gave up 7 bases, with 12 bases separating them. Germline V lookup: CDR1 SNHLY, CDR2 FYNNEI. The CDR3 sequence is 13 residues long.

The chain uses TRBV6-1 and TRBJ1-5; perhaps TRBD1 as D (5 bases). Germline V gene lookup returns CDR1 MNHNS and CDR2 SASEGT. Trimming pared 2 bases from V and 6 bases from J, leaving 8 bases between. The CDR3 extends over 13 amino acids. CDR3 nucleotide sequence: TGTGCCAGCAGTGAATCCCAGGGTCAGCCCCAGCATTTT. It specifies CASSESQGQPQHF.

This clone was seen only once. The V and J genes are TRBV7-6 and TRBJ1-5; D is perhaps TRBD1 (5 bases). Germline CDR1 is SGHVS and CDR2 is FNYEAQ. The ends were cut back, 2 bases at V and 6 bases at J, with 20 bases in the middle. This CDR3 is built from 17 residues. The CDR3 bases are TGTGCCAGCAGCTTATTCCCCAAAGGAGGGGTGGGTCAGCCCCAGCATTTT. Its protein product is CASSLFPKGGVGQPQHF. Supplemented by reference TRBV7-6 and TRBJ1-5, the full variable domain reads GAGVSQSPRYKVTKRGQDVALRCDPISGHVSLYWYRQALGQGPEFLTYFNYEAQQDKSGLPNDRFSAERPEGSISTLTIQRTEQRDSAMYRCASSLFPKGGVGQPQHFGDGTRLSIL.

For the CDR3, the DNA is TGCGCCAGCAGCTTGTGGGTACAGGCTAACTATGGCTACACCTTC. This translates into CASSLWVQANYGYTF. The chain employs TRBV5-1 and TRBJ1-2; D is perhaps TRBD1 (5 bases). The CDR3 is 15 amino acids. V dropped 1 base and J dropped 0 bases, with 10 bases sitting between them. Germline-derived CDR1 and CDR2 are SGHRS and YFSETQ.

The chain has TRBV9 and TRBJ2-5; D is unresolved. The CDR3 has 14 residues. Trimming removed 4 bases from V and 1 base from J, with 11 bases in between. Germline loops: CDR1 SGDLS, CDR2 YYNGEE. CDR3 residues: CASSPPMAQETQYF. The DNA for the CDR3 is TGTGCCAGCAGCCCCCCGATGGCCCAAGAGACCCAGTACTTC.

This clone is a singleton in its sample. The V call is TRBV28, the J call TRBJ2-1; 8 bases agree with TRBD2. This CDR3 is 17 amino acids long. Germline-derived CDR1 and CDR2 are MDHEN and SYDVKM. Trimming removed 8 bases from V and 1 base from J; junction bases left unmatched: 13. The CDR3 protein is CASQGLGGERSYNEQFF. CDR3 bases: TGTGCCAGCCAGGGACTAGGAGGGGAAAGGTCCTACAATGAGCAGTTCTTC.

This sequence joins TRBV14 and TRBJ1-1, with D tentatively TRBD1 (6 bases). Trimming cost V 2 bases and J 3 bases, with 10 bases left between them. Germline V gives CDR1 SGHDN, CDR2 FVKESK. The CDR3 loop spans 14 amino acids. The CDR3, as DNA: TGTGCCAGCAGCCAATCAGGGGTGGACACTGAAGCTTTCTTT. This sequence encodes CASSQSGVDTEAFF.

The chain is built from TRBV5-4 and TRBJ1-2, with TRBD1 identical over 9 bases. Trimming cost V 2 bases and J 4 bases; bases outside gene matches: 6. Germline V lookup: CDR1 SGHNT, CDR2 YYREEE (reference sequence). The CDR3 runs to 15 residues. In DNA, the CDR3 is TGTGCCAGCAGCTTTGGGACAGGGAGAGGCTATGGCTACACCTTC. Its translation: CASSFGTGRGYGYTF.

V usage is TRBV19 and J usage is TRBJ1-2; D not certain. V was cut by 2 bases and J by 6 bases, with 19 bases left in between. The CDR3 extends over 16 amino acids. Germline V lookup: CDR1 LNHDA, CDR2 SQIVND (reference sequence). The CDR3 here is CASSIQHSKFQDGYTF. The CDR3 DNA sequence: TGTGCCAGTAGTATACAGCACAGTAAATTTCAAGATGGCTACACCTTC.

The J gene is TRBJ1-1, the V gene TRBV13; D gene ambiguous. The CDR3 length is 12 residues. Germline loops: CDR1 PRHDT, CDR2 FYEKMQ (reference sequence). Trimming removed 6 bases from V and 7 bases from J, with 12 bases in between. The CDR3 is CASSSDKHEAFF. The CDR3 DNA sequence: TGTGCCAGCAGTAGCGACAAACATGAAGCTTTCTTT. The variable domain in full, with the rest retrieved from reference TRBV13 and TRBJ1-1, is AAGVIQSPRHLIKEKRETATLKCYPIPRHDTVYWYQQGPGQDPQFLISFYEKMQSDKGSIPDRFSAQQFSDYHSELNMSSLELGDSALYFCASSSDKHEAFFGQGTRLTVV.

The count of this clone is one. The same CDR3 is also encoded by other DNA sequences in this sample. CDR3 amino acids: CASSQGHLNTEAFF. CDR3 sequence (DNA): TGTGCCAGCAGTCAGGGACATCTGAACACTGAAGCTTTCTTT. The chain combines TRBV27 with TRBJ1-1, with D possibly TRBD1 on 6 matching bases. CDR3 length: 14 residues. CDR1 and CDR2 (germline): MNHEY, SMNVEV (reference sequence). V lost 5 bases and J 0 bases, leaving 10 bases between the germline ends.

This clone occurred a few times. Written as DNA, the CDR3 is TGTGCCACCAGTGATTCAGGGTCTACCCCTCCGGATGGCTACACCTTC. It translates to CATSDSGSTPPDGYTF. The chain has TRBV24-1 and TRBJ1-2, with D possibly matching TRBD1 (5 bases). With 2 bases removed from V and 6 bases from J, the gap between germline ends came to 18 bases. Germline CDR1 is KGHDR and CDR2 is SFDVKD. The CDR3 contains 16 residues.

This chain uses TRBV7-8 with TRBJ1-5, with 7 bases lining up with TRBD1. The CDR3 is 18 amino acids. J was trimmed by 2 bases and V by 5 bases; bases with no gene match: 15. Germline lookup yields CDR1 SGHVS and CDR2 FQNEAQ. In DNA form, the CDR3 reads TGTGCCAGCAGCACCCGGGACAGTTGGGCTGGGGGCAATCAGCCCCAGCATTTT. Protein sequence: CASSTRDSWAGGNQPQHF.

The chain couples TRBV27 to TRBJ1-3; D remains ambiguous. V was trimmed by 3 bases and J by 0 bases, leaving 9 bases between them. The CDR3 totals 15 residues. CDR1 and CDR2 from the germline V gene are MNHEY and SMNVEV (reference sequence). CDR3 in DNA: TGTGCCAGCAGTTTCTCAGGACTCTCTGGAAACACCATATATTTT. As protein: CASSFSGLSGNTIYF.

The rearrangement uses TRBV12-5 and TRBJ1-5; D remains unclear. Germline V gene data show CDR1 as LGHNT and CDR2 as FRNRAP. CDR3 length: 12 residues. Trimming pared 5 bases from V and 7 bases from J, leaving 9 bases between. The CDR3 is CASGVGEQPQHF. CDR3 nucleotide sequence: TGTGCTAGTGGTGTCGGGGAGCAGCCCCAGCATTTT.

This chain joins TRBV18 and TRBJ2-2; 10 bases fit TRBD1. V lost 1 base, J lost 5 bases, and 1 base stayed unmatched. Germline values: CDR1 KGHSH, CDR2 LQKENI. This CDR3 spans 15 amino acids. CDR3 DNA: TGTGCCAGCTCACCACAGGGACAGGGGACCGGGGAGCTGTTTTTT. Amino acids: CASSPQGQGTGELFF. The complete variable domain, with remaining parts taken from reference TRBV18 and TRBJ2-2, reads NAGVMQNPRHLVRRRGQEARLRCSPMKGHSHVYWYRQLPEEGLKFMVYLQKENIIDESGMPKERFSAEFPKEGPSILRIQQVVRGDSAAYFCASSPQGQGTGELFFGEGSRLTVL.

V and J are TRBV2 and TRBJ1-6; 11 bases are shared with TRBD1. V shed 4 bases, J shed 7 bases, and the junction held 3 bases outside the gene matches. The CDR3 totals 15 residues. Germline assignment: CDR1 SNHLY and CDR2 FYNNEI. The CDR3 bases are TGTGCCAGCAGTGTTCGGGACAGGGGGAATTCACCCCTCCACTTT. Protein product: CASSVRDRGNSPLHF.

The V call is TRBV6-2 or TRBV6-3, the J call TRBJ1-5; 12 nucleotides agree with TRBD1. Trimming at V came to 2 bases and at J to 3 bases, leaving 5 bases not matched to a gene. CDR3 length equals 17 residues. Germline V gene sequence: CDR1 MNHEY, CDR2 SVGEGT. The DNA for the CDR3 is TGTGCCAGCAGTTACCGGCCGGGACAGGGGGCCAATCAGCCCCAGCATTTT. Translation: CASSYRPGQGANQPQHF.